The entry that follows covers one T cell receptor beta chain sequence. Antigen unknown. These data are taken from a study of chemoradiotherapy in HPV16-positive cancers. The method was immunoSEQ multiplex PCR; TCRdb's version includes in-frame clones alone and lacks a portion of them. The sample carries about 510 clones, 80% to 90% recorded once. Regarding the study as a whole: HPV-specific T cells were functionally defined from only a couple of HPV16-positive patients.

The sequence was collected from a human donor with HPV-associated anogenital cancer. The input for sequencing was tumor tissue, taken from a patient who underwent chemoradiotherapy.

The CDR3 DNA reads TGTGCCAGCAGTTACAAAGCGGGAGCTAATGAAAAACTGTTTTTT. As protein: CASSYKAGANEKLFF. V gene TRBV6-5 combines with J gene TRBJ1-4; unclear D gene. Germline CDR1 reads MNHEY; CDR2 reads SVGAGI. The V and J ends lost 2 bases and 3 bases respectively, with 10 bases between them. The length of the CDR3 is 15 residues.